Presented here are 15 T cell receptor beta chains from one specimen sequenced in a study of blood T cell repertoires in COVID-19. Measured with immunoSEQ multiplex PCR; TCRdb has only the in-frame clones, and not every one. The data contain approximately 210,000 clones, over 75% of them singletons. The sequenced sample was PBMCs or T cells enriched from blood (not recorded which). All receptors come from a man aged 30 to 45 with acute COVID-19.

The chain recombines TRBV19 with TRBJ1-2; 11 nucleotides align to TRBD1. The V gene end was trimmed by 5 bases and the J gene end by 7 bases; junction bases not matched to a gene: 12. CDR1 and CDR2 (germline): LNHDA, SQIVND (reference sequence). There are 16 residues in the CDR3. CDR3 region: CASSLTLGTGGFGYTF. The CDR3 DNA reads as TGTGCCAGTAGTTTAACCCTCGGGACAGGGGGTTTTGGCTACACCTTC.

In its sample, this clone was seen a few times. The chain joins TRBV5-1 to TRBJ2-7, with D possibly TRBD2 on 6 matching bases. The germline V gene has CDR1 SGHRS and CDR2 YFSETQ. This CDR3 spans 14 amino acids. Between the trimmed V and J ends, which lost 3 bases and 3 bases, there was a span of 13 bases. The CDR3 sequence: CASSSAGGVYEQYF. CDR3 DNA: TGCGCCAGCAGCTCCGCCGGCGGGGTCTACGAGCAGTACTTC.

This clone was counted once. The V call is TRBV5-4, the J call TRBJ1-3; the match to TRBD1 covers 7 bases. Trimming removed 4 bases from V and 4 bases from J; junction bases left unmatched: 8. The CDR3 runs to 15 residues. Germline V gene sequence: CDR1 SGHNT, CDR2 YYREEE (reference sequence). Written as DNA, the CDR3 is TGTGCCAGCAGCGGCGCGACAGGGAAAGGAAACACCATATATTTT. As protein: CASSGATGKGNTIYF.

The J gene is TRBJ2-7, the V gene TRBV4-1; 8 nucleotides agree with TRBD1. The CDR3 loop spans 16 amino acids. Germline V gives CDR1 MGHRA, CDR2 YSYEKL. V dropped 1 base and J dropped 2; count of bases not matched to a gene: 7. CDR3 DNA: TGCGCCAGCAGCCAAGCAGGGGGCAGGGGCACCTACGAGCAGTACTTC. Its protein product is CASSQAGGRGTYEQYF.

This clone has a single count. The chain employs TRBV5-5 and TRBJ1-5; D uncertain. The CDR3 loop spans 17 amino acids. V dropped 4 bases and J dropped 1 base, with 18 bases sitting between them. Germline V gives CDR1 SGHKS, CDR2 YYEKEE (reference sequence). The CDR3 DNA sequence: TGTGCCAGCAGCCGGGAGATGTACGAGAGGAGCAATCAGCCCCAGCATTTT. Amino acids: CASSREMYERSNQPQHF. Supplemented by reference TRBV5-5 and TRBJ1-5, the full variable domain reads DAGVTQSPTHLIKTRGQQVTLRCSPISGHKSVSWYQQVLGQGPQFIFQYYEKEERGRGNFPDRFSARQFPNYSSELNVNALLLGDSALYLCASSREMYERSNQPQHFGDGTRLSIL.

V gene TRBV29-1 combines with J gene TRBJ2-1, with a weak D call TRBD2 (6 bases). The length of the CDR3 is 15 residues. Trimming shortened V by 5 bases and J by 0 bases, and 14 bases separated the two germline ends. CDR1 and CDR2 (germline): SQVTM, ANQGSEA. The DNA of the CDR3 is TGCAGCGTTCTTCTCCGGGAGAGCTCCTACAATGAGCAGTTCTTC. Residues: CSVLLRESSYNEQFF.

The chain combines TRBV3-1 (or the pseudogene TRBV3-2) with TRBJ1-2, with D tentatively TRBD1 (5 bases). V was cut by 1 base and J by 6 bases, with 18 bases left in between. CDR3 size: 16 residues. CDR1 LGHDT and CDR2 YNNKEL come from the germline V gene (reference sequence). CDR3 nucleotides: TGTGCCAGCAGCCAAGCCTTATGGCAGGGAATCGATGGCTACACCTTC. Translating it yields CASSQALWQGIDGYTF.

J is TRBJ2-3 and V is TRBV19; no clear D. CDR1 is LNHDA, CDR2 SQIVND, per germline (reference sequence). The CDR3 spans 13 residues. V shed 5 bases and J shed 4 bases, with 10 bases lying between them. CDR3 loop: CASSQAPSDTQYF. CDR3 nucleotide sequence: TGTGCCAGTAGTCAGGCCCCCTCAGATACGCAGTATTTT. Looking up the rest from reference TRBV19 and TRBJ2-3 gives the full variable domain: DGGITQSPKYLFRKEGQNVTLSCEQNLNHDAMYWYRQDPGQGLRLIYYSQIVNDFQKGDIAEGYSVSREKKESFPLTVTSAQKNPTAFYLCASSQAPSDTQYFGPGTRLTVL.

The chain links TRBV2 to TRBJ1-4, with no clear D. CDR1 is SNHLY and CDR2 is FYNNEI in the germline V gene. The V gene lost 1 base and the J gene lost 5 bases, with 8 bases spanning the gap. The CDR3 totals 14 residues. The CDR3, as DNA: TGTGCCAGCAGTGAAGAAGGCAGGAATGAAAAACTGTTTTTT. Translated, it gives CASSEEGRNEKLFF. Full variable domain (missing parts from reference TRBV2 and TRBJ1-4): EPEVTQTPSHQVTQMGQEVILRCVPISNHLYFYWYRQILGQKVEFLVSFYNNEISEKSEIFDDQFSVERPDGSNFTLKIRSTKLEDSAMYFCASSEEGRNEKLFFGSGTQLSVL.

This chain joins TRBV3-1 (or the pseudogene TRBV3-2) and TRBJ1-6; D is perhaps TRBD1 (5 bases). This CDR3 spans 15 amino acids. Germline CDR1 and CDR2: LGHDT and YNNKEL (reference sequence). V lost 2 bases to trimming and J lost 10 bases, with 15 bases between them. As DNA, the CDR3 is TGTGCCAGCAGCCAACAGGACATTTTGGGATCACCCCTCCACTTT. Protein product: CASSQQDILGSPLHF.

This chain's CDR3 is CASSLTQGARYGYTF. The CDR3 nucleotides read TGTGCCAGCAGTTTAACACAGGGGGCACGGTATGGCTACACCTTC. V usage is TRBV27 and J usage is TRBJ1-2; 9 nucleotides match TRBD1. J gave up 5 bases and V 2 bases, and 6 bases lay outside the gene matches. The CDR3 extends over 15 amino acids. Germline V gene data show CDR1 as MNHEY and CDR2 as SMNVEV (reference sequence).

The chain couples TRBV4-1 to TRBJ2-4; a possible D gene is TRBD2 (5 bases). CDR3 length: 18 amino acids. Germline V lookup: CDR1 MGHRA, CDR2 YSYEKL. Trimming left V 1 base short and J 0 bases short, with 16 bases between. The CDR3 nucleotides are TGCGCCAGCAGCCAAGTAAGCGGCGGCTCGATAGCCAAAAACATTCAGTACTTC. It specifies CASSQVSGGSIAKNIQYF.

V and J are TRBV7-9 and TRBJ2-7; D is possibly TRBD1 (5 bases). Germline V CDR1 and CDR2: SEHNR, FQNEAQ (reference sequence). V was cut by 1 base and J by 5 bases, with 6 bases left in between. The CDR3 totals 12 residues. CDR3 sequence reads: CASSLEGDEQYF. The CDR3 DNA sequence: TGTGCCAGCAGCTTAGAAGGGGACGAGCAGTACTTC. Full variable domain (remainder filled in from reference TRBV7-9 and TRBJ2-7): DTGVSQNPRHKITKRGQNVTFRCDPISEHNRLYWYRQTLGQGPEFLTYFQNEAQLEKSRLLSDRFSAERPKGSFSTLEIQRTEQGDSAMYLCASSLEGDEQYFGPGTRLTVT.

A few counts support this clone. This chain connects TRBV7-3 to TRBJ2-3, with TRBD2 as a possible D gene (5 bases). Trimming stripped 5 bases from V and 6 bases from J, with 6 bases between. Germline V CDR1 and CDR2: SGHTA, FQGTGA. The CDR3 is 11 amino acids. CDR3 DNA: TGTGCCAGCAGCGCGGGCGATACGCAGTATTTT. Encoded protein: CASSAGDTQYF. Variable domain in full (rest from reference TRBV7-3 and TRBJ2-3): GAGVSQTPSNKVTEKGKYVELRCDPISGHTALYWYRQSLGQGPEFLIYFQGTGAADDSGLPNDRFFAVRPEGSVSTLKIQRTERGDSAVYLCASSAGDTQYFGPGTRLTVL.

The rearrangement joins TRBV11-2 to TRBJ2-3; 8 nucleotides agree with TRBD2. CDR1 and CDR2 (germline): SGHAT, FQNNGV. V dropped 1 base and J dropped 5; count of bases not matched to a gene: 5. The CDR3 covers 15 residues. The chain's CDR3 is CASSLAGGLGDTQYF. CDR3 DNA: TGTGCCAGCAGCTTAGCGGGGGGGCTCGGAGATACGCAGTATTTT.